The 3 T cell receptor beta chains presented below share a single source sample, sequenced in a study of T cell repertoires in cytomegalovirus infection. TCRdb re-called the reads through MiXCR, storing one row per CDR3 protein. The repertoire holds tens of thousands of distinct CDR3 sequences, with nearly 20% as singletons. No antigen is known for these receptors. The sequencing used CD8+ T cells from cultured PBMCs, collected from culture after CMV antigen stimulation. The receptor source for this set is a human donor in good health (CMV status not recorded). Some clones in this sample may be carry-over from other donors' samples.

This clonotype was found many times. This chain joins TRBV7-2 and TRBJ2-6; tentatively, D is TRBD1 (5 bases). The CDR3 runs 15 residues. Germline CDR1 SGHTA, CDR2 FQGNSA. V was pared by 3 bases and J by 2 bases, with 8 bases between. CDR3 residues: CASSFRETGANVLTF. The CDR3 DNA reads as TGTGCCAGCAGCTTCAGGGAAACTGGGGCCAACGTCCTGACTTTC.

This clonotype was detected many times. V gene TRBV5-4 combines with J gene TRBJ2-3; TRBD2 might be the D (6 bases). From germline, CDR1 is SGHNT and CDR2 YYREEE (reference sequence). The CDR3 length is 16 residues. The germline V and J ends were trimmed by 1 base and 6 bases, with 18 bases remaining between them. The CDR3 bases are TGTGCCAGCAGCTTGCGGAGGGAACAGCGGAGGGATACGCAGTATTTT. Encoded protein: CASSLRREQRRDTQYF. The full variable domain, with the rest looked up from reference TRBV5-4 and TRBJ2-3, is ETGVTQSPTHLIKTRGQQVTLRCSSQSGHNTVSWYQQALGQGPQFIFQYYREEENGRGNFPPRFSGLQFPNYSSELNVNALELDDSALYLCASSLRREQRRDTQYFGPGTRLTVL.

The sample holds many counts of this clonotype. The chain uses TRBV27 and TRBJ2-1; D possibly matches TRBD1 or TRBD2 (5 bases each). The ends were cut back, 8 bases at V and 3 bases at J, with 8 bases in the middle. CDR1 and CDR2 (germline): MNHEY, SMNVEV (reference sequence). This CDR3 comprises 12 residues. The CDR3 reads CASGTSYNEQFF. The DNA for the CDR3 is TGTGCCAGCGGGACCAGCTACAATGAGCAGTTCTTC.